This TCR beta chain was observed in a study of control samples from healthy donors and cancer patients. The repertoire was sequenced with immunoSEQ multiplex PCR; TCRdb's copy has only in-frame clones and lacks some. Altogether 150,000 to 200,000 clones are present, 85% to 95% being singletons, with the ten largest covering more than 1.1%. V was trimmed by 3 bases and J by 5 bases, leaving 11 bases between them. Germline V gene sequence: CDR1 MDHEN, CDR2 SYDVKM. The CDR3 spans 14 residues. Sequenced sample: blood. The chain couples TRBV28 to TRBJ2-1; no clear D gene. The origin of this receptor is a man between 18 and 29 years old in good health. CDR3: CASSFSAIHNEQFF. The CDR3 DNA follows: TGTGCCAGCAGTTTCTCGGCTATACACAATGAGCAGTTCTTC.